Listed below are T cell receptor beta chains from one sample, sequenced in a study of T cell responses to AZD1222 COVID-19 vaccine. Method: immunoSEQ multiplex PCR; TCRdb's copy keeps in-frame clones and lacks some. The table records about 140,000 clones, approximately 95% of them present only once. This material consisted of peripheral blood, taken on day 0 of MenACWY control vaccination. The source is an adult in good health. Each CDR3 is given with its conserved first and last residue. Fields, in order: J gene, V gene, clone size, D gene, CDR3 DNA, CDR3 protein. The D gene is left open where the match is weak. Only some rows state a clone size, as once, few, many or a class for expanded clones.

TRBJ2-2	TRBV6-4	-	-	TGTGCCAGCAGACCCGACAGATTCACCGGGGAGCTGTTTTTT	CASRPDRFTGELFF
TRBJ1-5	TRBV28	-	-	TGTGCCAGCAGTTTTTCAGGGAGCAATCAGCCCCAGCATTTT	CASSFSGSNQPQHF
TRBJ2-7	TRBV4-3	-	-	TGCGCCAGCAGCCGGTCAGGGGGGTTCGAGCAGTACTTC	CASSRSGGFEQYF
TRBJ2-1	TRBV10-3	-	-	TGTGCCATCAATAGGGACCCGTCCTACAATGAGCAGTTCTTC	CAINRDPSYNEQFF
TRBJ1-1	TRBV19	-	-	TGTGCCAGTAGTCCCGGACAGTTGAACACTGAAGCTTTCTTT	CASSPGQLNTEAFF
TRBJ1-1	TRBV30	-	-	TGTGCCTGGAGTAACAGGGCCTACACTGAAGCTTTCTTT	CAWSNRAYTEAFF
TRBJ1-2	TRBV11-2	-	-	TGTGCCAGCAGCTTCACTTTTAACCTGGGGGGCTACACCTTC	CASSFTFNLGGYTF
TRBJ1-1	TRBV6-4	-	TRBD1	TGTGCCAGCTCTCCTACAGGGACAGGGGCCACTGAAGCTTTCTTT	CASSPTGTGATEAFF
TRBJ1-4	TRBV4-1	-	-	TGCGCCAGCAGCCAAGGGCGCCAGCATGCGACTAATGAAAAACTGTTTTTT	CASSQGRQHATNEKLFF
TRBJ2-2	TRBV27	-	TRBD2	TGTGCCAGCCGACTAGCGGCGAACACCGGGGAGCTGTTTTTT	CASRLAANTGELFF
TRBJ2-7	TRBV2	few	-	TGTGCCAGCACTACGGACAGATCGTACGAGCAGTACTTC	CASTTDRSYEQYF
TRBJ1-1	TRBV6-5	-	-	TGTGCCAGCAGTTACGGAGATACTGAAGCTTTCTTT	CASSYGDTEAFF
TRBJ2-1	TRBV9	once	-	TGTGCCAGCAGCCCCGAAAGGGGTGGCTCCTACAATGAGCAGTTCTTC	CASSPERGGSYNEQFF
TRBJ2-3	TRBV5-6	-	TRBD2	TGTGCCAGCAGCTGGGGACTAGCGGGGATGGCAGATACGCAGTATTTT	CASSWGLAGMADTQYF
TRBJ1-1	TRBV18	-	-	TGTGCCAGCTCAGGGGACTTGAACACTGAAGCTTTCTTT	CASSGDLNTEAFF
TRBJ2-3	TRBV3-1/TRBV3-2	-	TRBD2	TGTGCCAGCAGCCAATTCTCAGGGCGGGGGACCGCAGATACGCAGTATTTT	CASSQFSGRGTADTQYF
TRBJ1-2	TRBV29-1	-	TRBD1	TGCAGCGTTGAAAGTCCAGGACAGGTCTATGGCTACACCTTC	CSVESPGQVYGYTF
TRBJ2-1	TRBV5-1	-	-	TGCGCCAGCAGCTTGGATCTGGGAGCCAATTACAATGAGCAGTTCTTC	CASSLDLGANYNEQFF
TRBJ1-5	TRBV24-1	-	-	TGTGCCACCAGTCCGGCAGGAGAGCAGCCCCAGCATTTT	CATSPAGEQPQHF
TRBJ1-2	TRBV5-6	-	TRBD1	TGTGCCAGCAGCTATAGGACAGGGGCGAATAACTATGGCTACACCTTC	CASSYRTGANNYGYTF
TRBJ1-6	TRBV11-2	few	-	TGTGCCAGCAGCTTAGTACACGGATATTCACCCCTCCACTTT	CASSLVHGYSPLHF
TRBJ2-5	TRBV27	-	-	TGTGCCAGCAGTTTGTTAGGGACGGAGACCCAGTACTTC	CASSLLGTETQYF
TRBJ1-1	TRBV18	-	-	TGTGCCAGCTCACTCCAAGGGTCGAACACTGAAGCTTTCTTT	CASSLQGSNTEAFF
TRBJ2-3	TRBV12-3/TRBV12-4	-	TRBD2	TGTGCCAGCAGCCTAGGACTAGAAGATACGCAGTATTTT	CASSLGLEDTQYF
TRBJ1-2	TRBV24-1	-	-	TGTGCCACCCCCCAAGTGCGGCTCGACTATGGCTACACCTTC	CATPQVRLDYGYTF
TRBJ2-7	TRBV11-2	-	TRBD1	TGTGCCAGCAGCTTGCGACAGGGTAGCGACGAGCAGTACTTC	CASSLRQGSDEQYF
TRBJ1-2	TRBV2	-	-	TGTGCCAGCAGTGAAAACAGGGTGGGTGGCTACACCTTC	CASSENRVGGYTF
TRBJ2-3	TRBV4-1	-	TRBD2	TGCGCCAGCAGCCTAAAACTAGCGGGGCCCACAGATACGCAGTATTTT	CASSLKLAGPTDTQYF
TRBJ2-5	TRBV6-5	-	-	TGTGCCAGCAGACAGGGGACCCAGTACTTC	CASRQGTQYF
TRBJ1-1	TRBV27	-	-	TGTGCCAGCAGTTTATGGGGGGCGGACACTGAAGCTTTCTTT	CASSLWGADTEAFF
TRBJ2-7	TRBV7-9	-	-	TGTGCCAGCAGCTTAGCAGGGACCTACGAGCAGTACTTC	CASSLAGTYEQYF
TRBJ1-2	TRBV4-3	-	-	TGCGCCAGCAGCCAAGATCTGGATTTCGGAGGCTACACCTTC	CASSQDLDFGGYTF
TRBJ2-6	TRBV7-2	-	-	TGTGCCAGCAGCTTAGTCGGGACGGCAAACTCTGGGGCCAACGTCCTGACTTTC	CASSLVGTANSGANVLTF
TRBJ1-2	TRBV4-3	once	-	TGCGCCAGCAGCCAAGAGGGGTTTAATGGCTACACCTTC	CASSQEGFNGYTF
TRBJ2-1	TRBV10-1	few	TRBD1	TGCGCCAGCAGTGAGGACAGGGGGTTGTTCTTC	CASSEDRGLFF
TRBJ2-2	TRBV6-5	few	TRBD1	TGTGCCAGCAGTCGACAGGGCAACACCGGGGAGCTGTTTTTT	CASSRQGNTGELFF
TRBJ1-2	TRBV10-3	-	TRBD1	TGTGCCATCAGGGGGACAGATACTAACTATGGCTACACCTTC	CAIRGTDTNYGYTF
TRBJ2-1	TRBV9	-	TRBD2	TGTGCCAGCAGCGGACTAGCGGAGTACAATGAGCAGTTCTTC	CASSGLAEYNEQFF
TRBJ1-1	TRBV28	-	TRBD1	TGTGCCAGCAGCTACCGGGACAGGCTGAACACTGAAGCTTTCTTT	CASSYRDRLNTEAFF
TRBJ1-4	TRBV5-1	-	-	TGCGCCAGCAGCTTGAGCGTATCGACTGGGCCCGCGGGGGAAAAACTGTTTTTT	CASSLSVSTGPAGEKLFF
TRBJ1-1	TRBV7-2	-	-	TGTGCCAGCAGCCGACCAACAGGGACTGAAGCTTTCTTT	CASSRPTGTEAFF
TRBJ2-5	TRBV6-1	-	-	TGTGCCAGCAGTGAAGAAACCGGGTTGAAAGAGACCCAGTACTTC	CASSEETGLKETQYF
TRBJ1-1	TRBV7-9	-	-	TGTGCCAGCAGCACCCGGACGGCTGAAGCTTTCTTT	CASSTRTAEAFF
TRBJ2-5	TRBV5-4	-	TRBD1	TGTGCCAGCAGCCAGGGACAGGGGGGAGAGACCCAGTACTTC	CASSQGQGGETQYF
TRBJ1-5	TRBV5-6	-	-	TGTGCCAGCAGCACCGGACGCAATCAGCCCCAGCATTTT	CASSTGRNQPQHF
TRBJ1-2	TRBV11-2	few	TRBD1	TGTGCCAGCAGCAAACAGGGGGCGTATGGCTACACCTTC	CASSKQGAYGYTF